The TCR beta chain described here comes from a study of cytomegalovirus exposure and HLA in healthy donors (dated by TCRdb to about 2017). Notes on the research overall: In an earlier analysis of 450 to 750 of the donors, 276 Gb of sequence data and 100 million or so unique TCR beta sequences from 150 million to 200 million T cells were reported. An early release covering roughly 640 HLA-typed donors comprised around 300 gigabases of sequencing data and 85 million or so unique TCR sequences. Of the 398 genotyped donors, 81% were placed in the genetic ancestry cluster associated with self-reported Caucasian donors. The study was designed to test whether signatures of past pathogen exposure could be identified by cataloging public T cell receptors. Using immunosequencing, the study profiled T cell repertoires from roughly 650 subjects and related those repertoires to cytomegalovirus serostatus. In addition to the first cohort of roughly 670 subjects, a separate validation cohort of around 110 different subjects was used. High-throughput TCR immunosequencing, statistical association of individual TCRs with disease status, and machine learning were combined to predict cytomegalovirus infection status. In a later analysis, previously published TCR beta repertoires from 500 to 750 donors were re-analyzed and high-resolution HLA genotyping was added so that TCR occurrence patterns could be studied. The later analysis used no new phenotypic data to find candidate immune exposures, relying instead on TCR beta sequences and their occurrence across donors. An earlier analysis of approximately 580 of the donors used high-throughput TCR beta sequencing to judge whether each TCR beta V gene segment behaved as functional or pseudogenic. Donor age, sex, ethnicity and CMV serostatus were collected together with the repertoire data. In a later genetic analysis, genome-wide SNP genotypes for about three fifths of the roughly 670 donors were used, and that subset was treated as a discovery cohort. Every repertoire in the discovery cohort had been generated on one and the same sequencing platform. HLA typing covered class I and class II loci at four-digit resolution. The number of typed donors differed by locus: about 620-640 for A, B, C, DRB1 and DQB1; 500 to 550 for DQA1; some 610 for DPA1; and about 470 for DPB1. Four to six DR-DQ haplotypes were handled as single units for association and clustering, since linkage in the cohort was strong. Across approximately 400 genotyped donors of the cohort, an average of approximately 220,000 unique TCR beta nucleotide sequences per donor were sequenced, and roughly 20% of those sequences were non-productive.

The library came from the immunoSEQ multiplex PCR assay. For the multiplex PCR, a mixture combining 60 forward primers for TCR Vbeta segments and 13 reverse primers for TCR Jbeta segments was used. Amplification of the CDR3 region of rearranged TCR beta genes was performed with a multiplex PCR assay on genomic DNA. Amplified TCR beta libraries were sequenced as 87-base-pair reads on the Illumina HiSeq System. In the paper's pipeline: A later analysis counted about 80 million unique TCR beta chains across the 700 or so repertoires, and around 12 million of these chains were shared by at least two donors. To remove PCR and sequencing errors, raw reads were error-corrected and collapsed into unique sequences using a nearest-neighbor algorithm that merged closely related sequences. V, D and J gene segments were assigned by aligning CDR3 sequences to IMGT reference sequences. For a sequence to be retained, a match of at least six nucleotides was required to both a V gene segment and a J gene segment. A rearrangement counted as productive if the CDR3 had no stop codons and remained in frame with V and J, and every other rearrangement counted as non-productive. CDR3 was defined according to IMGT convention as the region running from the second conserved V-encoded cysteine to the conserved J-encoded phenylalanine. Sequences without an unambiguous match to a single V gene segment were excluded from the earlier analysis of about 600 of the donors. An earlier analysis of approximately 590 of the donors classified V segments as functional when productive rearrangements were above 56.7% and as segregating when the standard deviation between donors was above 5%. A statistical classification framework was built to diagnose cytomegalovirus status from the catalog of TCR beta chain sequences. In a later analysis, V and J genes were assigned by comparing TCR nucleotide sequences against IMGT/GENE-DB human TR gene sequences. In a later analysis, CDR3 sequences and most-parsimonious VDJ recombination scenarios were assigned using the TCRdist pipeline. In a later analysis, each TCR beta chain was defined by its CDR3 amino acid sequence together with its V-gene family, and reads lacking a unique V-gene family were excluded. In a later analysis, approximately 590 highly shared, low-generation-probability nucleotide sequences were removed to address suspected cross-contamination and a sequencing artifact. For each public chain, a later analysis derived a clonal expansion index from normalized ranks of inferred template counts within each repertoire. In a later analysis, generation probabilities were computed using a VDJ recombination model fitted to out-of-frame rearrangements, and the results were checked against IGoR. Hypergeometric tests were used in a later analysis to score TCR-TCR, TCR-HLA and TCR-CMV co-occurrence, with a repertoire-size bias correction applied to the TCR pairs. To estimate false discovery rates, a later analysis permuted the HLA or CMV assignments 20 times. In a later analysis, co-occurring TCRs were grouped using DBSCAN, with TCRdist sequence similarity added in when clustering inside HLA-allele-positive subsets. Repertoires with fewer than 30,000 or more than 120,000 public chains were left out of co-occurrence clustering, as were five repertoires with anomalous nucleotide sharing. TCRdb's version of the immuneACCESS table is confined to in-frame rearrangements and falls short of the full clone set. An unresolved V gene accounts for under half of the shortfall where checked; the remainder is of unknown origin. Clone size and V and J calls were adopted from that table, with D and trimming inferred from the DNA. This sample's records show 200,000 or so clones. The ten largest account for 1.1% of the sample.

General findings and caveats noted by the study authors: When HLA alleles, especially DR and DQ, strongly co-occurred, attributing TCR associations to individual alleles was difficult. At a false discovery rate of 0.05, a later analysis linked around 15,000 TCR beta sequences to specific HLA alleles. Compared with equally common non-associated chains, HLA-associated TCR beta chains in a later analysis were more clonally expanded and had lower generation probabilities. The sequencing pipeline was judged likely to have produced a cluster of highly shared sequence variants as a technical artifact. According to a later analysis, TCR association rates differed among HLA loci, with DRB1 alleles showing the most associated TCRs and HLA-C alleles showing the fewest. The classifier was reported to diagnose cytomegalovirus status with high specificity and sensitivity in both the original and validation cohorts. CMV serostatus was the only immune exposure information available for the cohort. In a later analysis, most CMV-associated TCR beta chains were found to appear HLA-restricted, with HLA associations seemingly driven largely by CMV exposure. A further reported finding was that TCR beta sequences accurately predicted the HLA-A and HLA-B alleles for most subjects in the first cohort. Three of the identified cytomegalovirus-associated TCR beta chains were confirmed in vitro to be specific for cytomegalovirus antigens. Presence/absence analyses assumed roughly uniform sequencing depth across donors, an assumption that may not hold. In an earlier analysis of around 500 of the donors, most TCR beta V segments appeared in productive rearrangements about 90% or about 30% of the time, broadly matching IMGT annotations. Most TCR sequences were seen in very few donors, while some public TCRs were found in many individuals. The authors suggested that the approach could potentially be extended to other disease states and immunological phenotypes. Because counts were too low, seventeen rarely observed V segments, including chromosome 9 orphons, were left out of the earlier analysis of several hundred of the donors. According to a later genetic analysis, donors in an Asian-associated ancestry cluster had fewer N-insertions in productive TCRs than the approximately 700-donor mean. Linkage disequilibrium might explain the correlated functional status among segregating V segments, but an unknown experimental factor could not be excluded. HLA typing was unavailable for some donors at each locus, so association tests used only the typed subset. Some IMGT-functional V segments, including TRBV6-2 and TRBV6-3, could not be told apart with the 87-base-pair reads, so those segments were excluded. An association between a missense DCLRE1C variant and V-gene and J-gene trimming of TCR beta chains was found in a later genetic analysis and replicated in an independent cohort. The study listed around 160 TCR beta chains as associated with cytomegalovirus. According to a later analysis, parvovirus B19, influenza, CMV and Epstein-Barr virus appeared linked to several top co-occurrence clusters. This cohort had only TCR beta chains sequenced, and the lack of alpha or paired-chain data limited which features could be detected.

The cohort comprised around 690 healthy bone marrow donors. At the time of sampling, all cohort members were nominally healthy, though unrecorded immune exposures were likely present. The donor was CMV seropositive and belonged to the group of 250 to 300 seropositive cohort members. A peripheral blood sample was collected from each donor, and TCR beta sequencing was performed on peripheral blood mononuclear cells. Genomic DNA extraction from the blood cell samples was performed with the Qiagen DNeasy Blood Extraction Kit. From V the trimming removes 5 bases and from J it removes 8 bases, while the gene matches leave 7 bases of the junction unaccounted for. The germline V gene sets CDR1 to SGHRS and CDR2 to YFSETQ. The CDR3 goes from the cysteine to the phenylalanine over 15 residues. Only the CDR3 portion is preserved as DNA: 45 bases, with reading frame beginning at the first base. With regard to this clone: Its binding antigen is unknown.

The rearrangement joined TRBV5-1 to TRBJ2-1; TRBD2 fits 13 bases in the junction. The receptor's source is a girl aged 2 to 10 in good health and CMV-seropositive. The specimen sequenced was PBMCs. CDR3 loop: CASRSRTSGSDEQFF. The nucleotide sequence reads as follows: TGCGCCAGCAGATCGCGGACTAGCGGGAGCGATGAGCAGTTCTTC.